The 10 T cell receptor beta chains below come from one sample, sequenced in a study of T cell repertoires and HLA-DP antigens. After roughly 15 days, CD4+ cells were restimulated 20 to 30 h with the same allogeneic DPB1. HeLa stimulator cells carried retrovirally transduced HLA-DPA1/DPB1, HLA-DM, invariant chain and CD80. The table came from immunoSEQ multiplex PCR; TCRdb's copy has only in-frame clones and leaves some out. This sample carries around 1,400 clones, around 70% of them seen once, and the ten largest clones take under 55%. The sequenced sample consisted of CD137- CD4+ T cells from cultured PBMCs. The receptors were gathered from a man aged 55 to 70 in good health and CMV-seronegative.

The genes are TRBV5-1 and TRBJ1-4; tentative D call: TRBD1 (5 bases). Germline-derived CDR1 and CDR2 are SGHRS and YFSETQ. V lost 4 bases, J lost 6 bases, and 16 bases lay in between. The CDR3 runs 15 residues. CDR3 sequence (DNA): TGCGCCAGCAGCCACCGGGACCTGGCTGATGAAAAACTGTTTTTT. Translation: CASSHRDLADEKLFF. Supplemented by reference TRBV5-1 and TRBJ1-4, the full variable domain reads KAGVTQTPRYLIKTRGQQVTLSCSPISGHRSVSWYQQTPGQGLQFLFEYFSETQRNKGNFPGRFSGRQFSNSRSEMNVSTLELGDSALYLCASSHRDLADEKLFFGSGTQLSVL.

The CDR3 region has the DNA TGTGCCAGCAGTCCCCGTGAACAGGGGGCCCAAGAGACCCAGTACTTC. Translation: CASSPREQGAQETQYF. This chain connects TRBV7-9 to TRBJ2-5; TRBD1 aligns across 9 bases. V was pared by 6 bases and J by 1 base, with 9 bases of the junction left unmatched. CDR3 size: 16 residues. Germline V lookup: CDR1 SEHNR, CDR2 FQNEAQ (reference sequence).

By sample fraction, this clone is hyperexpanded. The chain recombines TRBV19 with TRBJ2-1; the D gene could be TRBD1 or TRBD2 (5 bases each). Germline V gene sequence: CDR1 LNHDA, CDR2 SQIVND (reference sequence). The CDR3 is 14 amino acids. With 10 bases removed from V and 6 bases from J, the gap between germline ends came to 19 bases. The CDR3 spells CAIGRVGDPNEQFF. CDR3 sequence (DNA): TGTGCCATAGGACGGGTGGGGGACCCCAATGAGCAGTTCTTC. Variable domain in full (rest from reference TRBV19 and TRBJ2-1): DGGITQSPKYLFRKEGQNVTLSCEQNLNHDAMYWYRQDPGQGLRLIYYSQIVNDFQKGDIAEGYSVSREKKESFPLTVTSAQKNPTAFYLCAIGRVGDPNEQFFGPGTRLTVL.

This sequence joins TRBV10-1 and TRBJ2-1; 7 bases match TRBD2. The V gene end was trimmed by 6 bases and the J gene end by 3 bases; junction bases not matched to a gene: 11. This CDR3 contains 16 residues. Germline CDR1 and CDR2: WNHNN and SYGVQD (reference sequence). CDR3 DNA sequence: TGCGCCAGCAGCAGAGCCGGGACTACCGACTACAATGAGCAGTTCTTC. Translating it yields CASSRAGTTDYNEQFF.

The rearrangement joins TRBV7-9 to TRBJ1-2, with a tentative D call TRBD1 (6 bases). Trimming shortened V by 4 bases and J by 4 bases, and 13 bases separated the two germline ends. This CDR3 contains 14 residues. In germline, CDR1 is SEHNR, CDR2 FQNEAQ (reference sequence). The CDR3 sequence is CASSYGRGAYGYTF. The DNA for the CDR3 is TGTGCCAGCAGCTACGGCAGGGGAGCCTATGGCTACACCTTC.

The chain recombines TRBV2 with TRBJ2-7, with unresolved D. Germline V gene sequence: CDR1 SNHLY, CDR2 FYNNEI. CDR3 length: 15 amino acids. Trimming took 6 bases from V and 2 from J, leaving 17 bases between them. DNA of the CDR3: TGTGCCAGCAGGTTTCTGGCGGCCGGAACCTACGAGCAGTACGTC. Residues: CASRFLAAGTYEQYV.

This chain uses TRBV6-5 with TRBJ1-1, with D tentatively TRBD1 (5 bases). Germline V CDR1 and CDR2: MNHEY, SVGAGI. Trimming left V 8 bases short and J 9 bases short, with 13 bases between. The CDR3 contains 11 residues. CDR3 coding DNA: TGTGCCAGCGCTGCTCCAGGGAAAGCTTTCTTT. Encoded protein: CASAAPGKAFF.

The rearrangement joins TRBV5-1 to TRBJ2-1; D is unresolved. This CDR3 contains 14 residues. Germline CDR1 SGHRS, CDR2 YFSETQ. V was trimmed by 2 bases and J by 0 bases, leaving 6 bases between them. CDR3 DNA sequence: TGCGCCAGCAGCTTTGACACCTCCTACAATGAGCAGTTCTTC. This translates into CASSFDTSYNEQFF. The full variable domain, with the rest looked up from reference TRBV5-1 and TRBJ2-1, is KAGVTQTPRYLIKTRGQQVTLSCSPISGHRSVSWYQQTPGQGLQFLFEYFSETQRNKGNFPGRFSGRQFSNSRSEMNVSTLELGDSALYLCASSFDTSYNEQFFGPGTRLTVL.

This chain joins TRBV5-4 and TRBJ2-3; no definite D call. CDR1 and CDR2 (germline): SGHNT, YYREEE (reference sequence). V lost 4 bases and J 3 bases, leaving 18 bases between the germline ends. The length of the CDR3 is 16 residues. CDR3 in amino acids: CASSPVPYRRTDTQYF. For the CDR3, the DNA is TGTGCCAGCAGCCCCGTCCCGTACCGACGGACAGATACGCAGTATTTT.

By share, this clone counts as hyperexpanded. The V call is TRBV7-2, the J call TRBJ1-2; possible D gene TRBD1, 5 bases. Per the germline V gene, CDR1 is SGHTA and CDR2 is FQGNSA. Trimming shortened V by 4 bases and J by 7 bases, and 16 bases separated the two germline ends. The CDR3 sequence is 14 residues long. The CDR3 DNA sequence: TGTGCCAGCAGCTCATATCCCCCAGGGCTTGGCTACACCTTC. Amino acids: CASSSYPPGLGYTF.